These 20 T cell receptor beta chains were all obtained from the same sample, sequenced in a study of read filtering for tumor transcriptome and immune sequencing. Molecular barcoded adaptors covering alpha/delta and beta/gamma chains were used on approximately 400 ng RNA. Each CDR3 protein is one row after TCRdb ran MiXCR on the reads. The data show some 40,000 distinct CDR3 sequences, around 15% seen once. Sequencing was done on a sample of a population of CD138-negative cells sorted from bone marrow. These receptor sequences come from a donor at least 40 years old with multiple myeloma.

This clonotype was seen at least ten times. The chain couples TRBV24-1 to TRBJ1-2; TRBD1 aligns across 7 bases. CDR1 KGHDR and CDR2 SFDVKD come from the germline V gene. The CDR3 is 17 residues long. The V gene end was trimmed by 2 bases and the J gene end by 8 bases; junction bases not matched to a gene: 16. CDR3 region: CATSDSDRVIGVGGYTF. In DNA form, the CDR3 reads TGTGCCACCAGTGATTCCGACAGGGTAATAGGAGTTGGGGGCTACACCTTC.

This clonotype was detected ten times or more. In DNA, the CDR3 is TGCGCCAGCAGCTCTGGACCGACGAACACTGAAGCTTTCTTT. Translated, it gives CASSSGPTNTEAFF. The V and J genes are TRBV5-1 and TRBJ1-1; D is unresolved. V lost 3 bases to trimming and J lost 1 base, with 10 bases between them. There are 14 residues in the CDR3. Germline-derived CDR1 and CDR2 are SGHRS and YFSETQ.

This clonotype was detected ten times or more. This sequence joins TRBV20-1 and TRBJ2-4; D is unresolved. Germline V CDR1 and CDR2: DFQATT, SNEGSKA (reference sequence). V gave up 3 bases and J gave up 3 bases, with 9 bases separating them. The CDR3 has 13 amino acids. CDR3 DNA: TGCAGTGCTAGGCCGGGCAACAAAAACATTCAGTACTTC. Translating gives CSARPGNKNIQYF.

This clonotype was counted ten times or more. The chain employs TRBV7-2 and TRBJ2-7; 9 bases agree with TRBD2. V lost 10 bases and J lost 2; bases outside the gene matches: 9. This CDR3 is 14 amino acids long. Germline V gene sequence: CDR1 SGHTA, CDR2 FQGNSA. The CDR3 region has the DNA TGTGCCACCCAGACTAGCGGACCAACCTACGAGCAGTACTTC. Translation gives CATQTSGPTYEQYF.

The sample holds many counts of this clonotype. The V and J genes are TRBV7-9 and TRBJ1-3; D gene uncertain. This CDR3 comprises 15 residues. Per germline, CDR1 SEHNR and CDR2 FQNEAQ (reference sequence). V was cut by 5 bases and J by 4 bases, with 15 bases left in between. DNA of the CDR3: TGTGCCAGCAGCCCCAGTGAAAAGCAAGGAAACACCATATATTTT. Translation: CASSPSEKQGNTIYF.

This clonotype was found many times. J is TRBJ2-3 and V is TRBV28; the D gene is possibly TRBD2 (5 bases). The CDR3 is made up of 16 amino acids. Trimming pared 5 bases from V and 0 bases from J, leaving 15 bases between. Germline lookup yields CDR1 MDHEN and CDR2 SYDVKM. The CDR3 nucleotides are TGTGCCAGCAGTACCAAATGGGAGACTAGCACAGATACGCAGTATTTT. This codes for CASSTKWETSTDTQYF.

This clonotype was counted a few times. The chain is built from TRBV12-3 or TRBV12-4 and TRBJ1-1; D might be TRBD1 (6 bases). The V gene lost 6 bases and the J gene lost 13 bases, with 18 bases spanning the gap. This CDR3 is 12 amino acids long. CDR3 DNA: TGTGCCAGCAGCCCCTCGACCCGGGGGCTTTTCTTT. Its translation: CASSPSTRGLFF.

This clonotype was seen ten or more times. The J gene is TRBJ1-3, the V gene TRBV6-5; D might be TRBD1 (6 bases). V lost 7 bases and J lost 4, with 11 bases in between. The germline CDR1 and CDR2 sequences are MNHEY and SVGAGI. This CDR3 is built from 13 residues. This CDR3 is CASKTGFGNTIYF. CDR3 sequence (DNA): TGTGCCAGCAAAACAGGGTTCGGAAACACCATATATTTT.

Many counts were recorded for this clonotype. The chain is built from TRBV7-6 and TRBJ2-7; 10 bases are shared with TRBD2. Trimming at V came to 1 base and at J to 7 bases, leaving 7 bases not matched to a gene. CDR3 length equals 15 residues. The germline gives CDR1 SGHVS, CDR2 FNYEAQ. The CDR3 region is CASSLGAGGPMEQYF. The CDR3 nucleotides are TGTGCCAGCAGCTTAGGAGCGGGGGGGCCCATGGAGCAGTACTTC.

Details on this clonotype: This may be a read error: a much more frequent sequence differs by one nucleotide. CDR3 in DNA: TGTACCAGCAGCCCCGGAGGGGGGGTAGGCAATGAGCAGTTCTTC. Translation: CTSSPGGGVGNEQFF. The V and J genes are TRBV12-3 or TRBV12-4 and TRBJ2-1; possibly TRBD2 for D (7 bases). The CDR3 sequence is 15 residues long.

Concerning this clonotype: A read error is possible here, since a much larger clone lies one base away. The conserved phenylalanine or tryptophan is not found at the CDR3 terminus, so this likely reflects a read error. The chain joins TRBV5-6 to TRBJ1-5; D not certain. Trimming took off 0 bases at V and 4 bases at J, with 8 bases between the two ends. Germline CDR1 reads SGHDT; CDR2 reads YYEEEE. The CDR3 is 14 residues long. CDR3: CASSLEGGNQPQHS. The CDR3 DNA reads TGTGCCAGCAGCTTGGAGGGCGGAAATCAGCCCCAGCATTCT.

There are many counts of this clonotype. This chain uses TRBV29-1 with TRBJ1-1; no clear D. The CDR3 is 14 residues long. Germline V gives CDR1 SQVTM, CDR2 ANQGSEA. The CDR3 sequence: CSATLGLPNTEAFF. The DNA of the CDR3 is TGCAGTGCGACCCTTGGTCTCCCCAACACTGAAGCTTTCTTT.

V usage is TRBV11-1 and J usage is TRBJ2-2, with D possibly matching TRBD1 (7 bases). V was shortened by 6 bases and J by 1 base, with 12 bases between the two germline ends. The CDR3 has 15 residues. CDR1 SGHAT and CDR2 FQDESV come from the germline V gene (reference sequence). The CDR3 reads CASRQGGRNTGELFF. In nucleotides, the CDR3 is TGTGCCAGCAGGCAGGGGGGCCGGAACACCGGGGAGCTGTTTTTT.

As regards this clonotype: With a much larger clone just one base away, this may be a read error. The chain joins TRBV3-1 to TRBJ2-5; D is perhaps TRBD2 (6 bases). This CDR3 spans 14 amino acids. CDR1 LGHDT and CDR2 YNNKEL come from the germline V gene (reference sequence). The chain's CDR3 is CASKGAGSQETQHF. The CDR3 nucleotides are TGTGCCAGCAAAGGGGCGGGGTCTCAAGAGACCCAGCACTTC.

This clonotype has ten or more counts. The chain employs TRBV20-1 and TRBJ2-1; the D gene is possibly TRBD2 (5 bases). Trimming shortened V by 3 bases and J by 7 bases, and 10 bases separated the two germline ends. Germline assignment: CDR1 DFQATT and CDR2 SNEGSKA (reference sequence). This CDR3 comprises 12 residues. CDR3 protein: CSASEGWNEQFF. The CDR3 DNA sequence: TGCAGTGCTAGTGAGGGTTGGAATGAGCAGTTCTTC.

This rearrangement joins TRBV20-1 to TRBJ2-5, with D maybe TRBD2 (6 bases). Germline CDR1 and CDR2: DFQATT and SNEGSKA (reference sequence). Trimming removed 5 bases from V and 2 bases from J, with 9 bases in between. This CDR3 has 12 amino acids. The chain's CDR3 is CSAHGGQETQYF. DNA for the CDR3: TGCAGTGCTCACGGGGGTCAAGAGACCCAGTACTTC.

There are many counts of this clonotype. For the CDR3, the DNA is TGTGCCATCAGTGACCGGGACGGCTCCTACGAGCAGTACTTC. This sequence encodes CAISDRDGSYEQYF. This chain connects TRBV10-3 to TRBJ2-7; D possibly uses TRBD1 or TRBD2 (5 bases each). Trimming shortened V by 3 bases and J by 0 bases, and 9 bases separated the two germline ends. The CDR3 consists of 14 residues. In germline, CDR1 is ENHRY, CDR2 SYGVKD.

This rearrangement joins TRBV7-6 to TRBJ1-3, with D uncertain. Trimming pared 1 base from V and 6 bases from J, leaving 13 bases between. Germline assignment: CDR1 SGHVS and CDR2 FNYEAQ. The CDR3 runs to 15 residues. As DNA, the CDR3 is TGTGCCAGCAGCTTAGGGTACAGAAGCGAAAACACCATATATTTT. Residues: CASSLGYRSENTIYF. Together with reference TRBV7-6 and TRBJ1-3, the CDR3 gives the full variable domain: GAGVSQSPRYKVTKRGQDVALRCDPISGHVSLYWYRQALGQGPEFLTYFNYEAQQDKSGLPNDRFSAERPEGSISTLTIQRTEQRDSAMYRCASSLGYRSENTIYFGEGSWLTVV.

This clonotype turned up a few times. The chain has TRBV7-3 and TRBJ2-2; 7 nucleotides match TRBD1. The trim removed 8 bases at V and 7 bases at J, leaving 13 bases unmatched. The germline gives CDR1 SGHTA, CDR2 FQGTGA. This CDR3 contains 15 residues. The CDR3 DNA is TGTGCCAGCTGCCCACAGGGGACAGTCGGCGGGGAGCTGTTTTTT. Amino acids: CASCPQGTVGGELFF. Together with reference TRBV7-3 and TRBJ2-2, the CDR3 gives the full variable domain: GAGVSQTPSNKVTEKGKYVELRCDPISGHTALYWYRQSLGQGPEFLIYFQGTGAADDSGLPNDRFFAVRPEGSVSTLKIQRTERGDSAVYLCASCPQGTVGGELFFGEGSRLTVL.

This chain joins TRBV12-3 or TRBV12-4 and TRBJ1-1; 7 bases match TRBD1. V was clipped by 6 bases and J by 4 bases; unmatched bases: 8. There are 14 residues in the CDR3. In nucleotides, the CDR3 is TGTGCCAGCAGCCAACAGGGGACGAGCACTGAAGCTTTCTTT. Amino acids: CASSQQGTSTEAFF.